The 21 T cell receptor beta chains reported below all come from one sample, sequenced in a study of human T cells and chemical hapten exposure. TCRdb used MiXCR to reprocess the RACE reads, holding one entry per CDR3 protein. The sample has some 180,000 distinct CDR3 sequences, roughly a quarter seen once. Time point meaning: patch test 3, about 24 weeks after DPC sensitization. Treatment noted: therapeutic diphenylcyclopropenone sensitization with weekly scalp DPC. The sequenced sample was whole blood, obtained in connection with sensitization to the hapten diphenylcyclopropenone (DPC). Receptors were obtained from a woman aged 40 to 50 with alopecia areata. Some clones in this sample may be carry-over from other donors' samples.

V usage is TRBV11-2 and J usage is TRBJ2-3; a possible D gene is TRBD2 (5 bases). The CDR3 covers 14 residues. Germline V gene lookup returns CDR1 SGHAT and CDR2 FQNNGV. Trimming pared 5 bases from V and 1 base from J, leaving 10 bases between. CDR3 nucleotide sequence: TGTGCCAGCAGCAGCCTGAGGGGCACAGATACGCAGTATTTT. Translated: CASSSLRGTDTQYF.

The CDR3 DNA is TGTGCCAGCAGCGTAGGAGGCTACTCCGGGGAGCTGTTTTTT. Its translation is CASSVGGYSGELFF. The chain has TRBV9 and TRBJ2-2, with unresolved D. The germline CDR1 and CDR2 sequences are SGDLS and YYNGEE. This CDR3 has 14 residues. V gave up 0 bases and J gave up 6 bases, with 9 bases separating them.

J is TRBJ1-5 and V is TRBV29-1, with a possible D match to TRBD1 (5 bases). Trimming removed 6 bases from V and 12 bases from J, with 15 bases in between. CDR3 length equals 11 residues. From germline, CDR1 is SQVTM and CDR2 ANQGSEA. CDR3 protein: CSVGTGRYQHF. In DNA, the CDR3 is TGCAGCGTGGGAACAGGACGATACCAGCATTTT.

The chain links TRBV12-3 or TRBV12-4 to TRBJ1-2; no definite D call. The CDR3 runs to 14 residues. Trimming left V 1 base short and J 2 bases short, with 8 bases between. Written as DNA, the CDR3 is TGTGCCAGCAGTTTAGGATCCGGGAACTATGGCTACACCTTC. Encoded protein: CASSLGSGNYGYTF.

The chain links TRBV7-2 to TRBJ1-1; D unclear. Germline lookup yields CDR1 SGHTA and CDR2 FQGNSA. CDR3 length equals 12 residues. Between the trimmed V and J ends, which lost 6 bases and 7 bases, there was a span of 12 bases. For the CDR3, the DNA is TGTGCCAGCAGTCATGAACTTGGTGAAGCTTTCTTT. Amino acids: CASSHELGEAFF. Based on the CDR3 plus reference TRBV7-2 and TRBJ1-1, the full variable domain is GAGVSQSPSNKVTEKGKDVELRCDPISGHTALYWYRQSLGQGLEFLIYFQGNSAPDKSGLPSDRFSAERTGGSVSTLTIQRTQQEDSAVYLCASSHELGEAFFGQGTRLTVV.

The chain carries TRBV4-2 and TRBJ2-1; 10 bases are a match to TRBD2. The CDR3 is 15 residues long. Trimming at V came to 4 bases and at J to 6 bases, leaving 6 bases not matched to a gene. CDR1 is LGHNA, CDR2 YNFKEQ, per germline. CDR3 loop: CASSPGASGSNEQFF. The CDR3 coding sequence is TGTGCCAGCAGCCCAGGGGCTAGCGGGAGCAATGAGCAGTTCTTC.

This clonotype was counted a few times. This chain links TRBV12-3 or TRBV12-4 with TRBJ1-1; D gene unclear. The CDR3 runs 14 residues. The V and J ends lost 3 bases and 3 bases respectively, with 11 bases between them. The chain's CDR3 is CASSLGMTYTEAFF. CDR3 DNA sequence: TGTGCCAGCAGTTTGGGCATGACCTACACTGAAGCTTTCTTT.

The table lists this clonotype with a few counts. The chain is built from TRBV6-2 or TRBV6-3 and TRBJ1-5; no clear D. Germline CDR1 is MNHEY and CDR2 is SVGEGT. V was clipped by 7 bases and J by 1 base, with 8 bases between them. The CDR3 contains 13 residues. This CDR3 reads CASNGQSNQPQHF. For the CDR3, the DNA is TGTGCCAGCAACGGTCAGAGCAATCAGCCCCAGCATTTT.

The CDR3 DNA sequence: TGTGCCAGCAGTTGGGACAGGGACTACACCTTC. Amino acid sequence: CASSWDRDYTF. The chain joins TRBV2 to TRBJ1-2; the match to TRBD1 covers 9 bases. Germline V CDR1 and CDR2: SNHLY, FYNNEI. Trimming removed 5 bases from V and 10 bases from J; junction bases left unmatched: 2. This CDR3 has 11 residues. The complete variable domain, with remaining parts taken from reference TRBV2 and TRBJ1-2, reads EPEVTQTPSHQVTQMGQEVILRCVPISNHLYFYWYRQILGQKVEFLVSFYNNEISEKSEIFDDQFSVERPDGSNFTLKIRSTKLEDSAMYFCASSWDRDYTFGSGTRLTVV.

The chain uses TRBV28 and TRBJ2-5; D is uncertain. CDR1 MDHEN and CDR2 SYDVKM come from the germline V gene. The ends were cut back, 3 bases at V and 2 bases at J, with 7 bases in the middle. The length of the CDR3 is 13 residues. This CDR3 reads CASSFRSQETQYF. In DNA, the CDR3 is TGTGCCAGCAGTTTCCGGAGTCAAGAGACCCAGTACTTC.

The chain joins TRBV20-1 to TRBJ2-2; 10 bases are a match to TRBD1. The CDR3 is 16 residues long. CDR1 is DFQATT, CDR2 SNEGSKA, per germline (reference sequence). V dropped 6 bases and J dropped 4; count of bases not matched to a gene: 11. The CDR3, as DNA: TGCAGTGCAAAGACAGGGGGCGTTGGGGCCACCGGGGAGCTGTTTTTT. This sequence encodes CSAKTGGVGATGELFF.

This chain links TRBV20-1 with TRBJ1-2, with TRBD1 as a possible D gene (5 bases). Germline V gene lookup returns CDR1 DFQATT and CDR2 SNEGSKA (reference sequence). The germline V and J ends were trimmed by 0 bases and 2 bases, with 7 bases remaining between them. The CDR3 is 13 residues long. The CDR3: CSARDPGNYGYTF. CDR3 in DNA: TGCAGTGCTAGAGATCCAGGGAACTATGGCTACACCTTC.

This clonotype occurred once. The V gene is TRBV5-6, the J gene TRBJ2-5; tentative D call: TRBD2 (6 bases). Germline loops: CDR1 SGHDT, CDR2 YYEEEE. The CDR3 is 14 amino acids. V lost 0 bases, J lost 5 bases, and 11 bases lay in between. The CDR3 DNA follows: TGTGCCAGCAGCTTGGCGGGGGTGAGTGAGACCCAGTACTTC. This encodes CASSLAGVSETQYF.

This chain joins TRBV10-3 and TRBJ2-3, with a tentative D call TRBD2 (6 bases). Germline CDR1 ENHRY, CDR2 SYGVKD. The ends were cut back, 6 bases at V and 3 bases at J, with 16 bases in the middle. The CDR3 has 15 residues. CDR3 nucleotide sequence: TGTGCCATCAGGGATAAGGGCGGGACTACAGATACGCAGTATTTT. Translation gives CAIRDKGGTTDTQYF.

The chain recombines TRBV4-2 with TRBJ1-5; TRBD1 aligns across 8 bases. This CDR3 has 15 residues. The junction had 5 bases not matched to a gene; V was cut back by 1 base and J by 6 bases. In germline, CDR1 is LGHNA, CDR2 YNFKEQ. In nucleotides, the CDR3 is TGTGCCAGCAGCCAAGTCACAGGGGGTACTCAGCCCCAGCATTTT. Translating it yields CASSQVTGGTQPQHF.

The chain recombines TRBV9 with TRBJ2-7, with 8 bases lining up with TRBD1. J was trimmed by 7 bases and V by 4 bases; bases with no gene match: 16. CDR1 and CDR2 from the germline V gene are SGDLS and YYNGEE. There are 16 residues in the CDR3. The CDR3 sequence: CASSPFPGQAMGEQYF. The CDR3 nucleotides read TGTGCCAGCAGCCCTTTTCCGGGACAGGCGATGGGGGAGCAGTACTTC.

The J gene is TRBJ2-7, the V gene TRBV5-1, with D possibly being TRBD2 (5 bases). Germline assignment: CDR1 SGHRS and CDR2 YFSETQ. The CDR3 consists of 14 residues. The germline V and J ends were trimmed by 4 bases and 4 bases, with 15 bases remaining between them. CDR3 in DNA: TGCGCCAGCAGCCCCCGGGCAGACTATTACGAGCAGTACTTC. Translation: CASSPRADYYEQYF.

At least ten counts were recorded for this clonotype. This chain connects TRBV7-2 to TRBJ1-2; 8 bases line up with TRBD1. The CDR3 totals 17 residues. The V and J ends lost 1 base and 6 bases, in that order; junction bases with no gene match: 13. Germline lookup yields CDR1 SGHTA and CDR2 FQGNSA. Written as DNA, the CDR3 is TGTGCCAGCAGCTTAGGCTTCAGGGGGCTCTTTGGTGATGGCTACACCTTC. As protein: CASSLGFRGLFGDGYTF.

This chain joins TRBV29-1 and TRBJ2-5, with 11 bases that match TRBD2. Germline-derived CDR1 and CDR2 are SQVTM and ANQGSEA. The CDR3 runs to 14 residues. The V and J ends lost 6 bases and 3 bases, in that order; junction bases with no gene match: 6. In DNA form, the CDR3 reads TGCAGCGTAAGACTAGCGGGACACAAAGAGACCCAGTACTTC. Amino acid sequence: CSVRLAGHKETQYF. Full variable domain (remainder filled in from reference TRBV29-1 and TRBJ2-5): SAVISQKPSRDICQRGTSLTIQCQVDSQVTMMFWYRQQPGQSLTLIATANQGSEATYESGFVIDKFPISRPNLTFSTLTVSNMSPEDSSIYLCSVRLAGHKETQYFGPGTRLLVL.

Details on this clonotype: One junction end does not reproduce the germline sequence, and a read error may be involved. V is TRBV7-6 and J is TRBJ2-1; 10 bases align to TRBD2. The CDR3 contains 19 residues. Germline CDR1 is SGHVS and CDR2 is FNYEAQ. CDR3 sequence: CVSSLAAGGVISSYNEQFF. In nucleotides, the CDR3 is TGTGTCAGCAGCTTAGCAGCGGGGGGGGTGATAAGCTCCTACAATGAGCAGTTCTTC.

The chain is built from TRBV4-2 and TRBJ2-7, with D possibly being TRBD1 (7 bases). V was cut by 5 bases and J by 5 bases, with 19 bases left in between. This CDR3 has 15 residues. The germline V gene encodes CDR1 LGHNA and CDR2 YNFKEQ. CDR3: CASSSEGQGGNEQYF. The CDR3 nucleotides are TGTGCCAGCAGCTCCGAGGGGCAGGGGGGCAACGAGCAGTACTTC.